This T cell receptor beta chain stems from a study of metastatic and nonmetastatic thyroid tumors. Overall study: Repertoires from malignant and benign thyroid patients were compared across blood and tumor or nodule tissue. Findings and caveats of the study: Significantly greater TCR beta diversity was reportedly found in malignant thyroid tumors than in benign nodules (in blood and tumor).

As originally analysed: Researchers built a distant-metastasis classifier for papillary thyroid cancer that drew on CDR3 differences across clinicopathological groups. TCRdb re-clonotyped the PCR reads via MiXCR. Here the V and J calls rest on TCRdb's processing, not on the authors' analysis. The sample has around 37,000 clones; under 25% are singletons. Every patient was untreated before thyroid surgery. Comments on this clone: Its specificity is unknown.

The receptor's source is a female donor with papillary thyroid cancer or a benign thyroid nodule (not recorded which). Some clones in this sample may be carry-over from other donors' samples. Sample: blood.

CDR3 sequence reads: CASRLAGVAYEQYF. For the CDR3, the DNA is TGTGCCAGCAGACTCGCAGGGGTAGCCTACGAGCAGTACTTC. V and J are TRBV5-4 and TRBJ2-7; D might be TRBD1 (6 bases). Trimming took off 5 bases at V and 2 bases at J, with 14 bases between the two ends. The CDR3 totals 14 residues. Per the germline V gene, CDR1 is SGHNT and CDR2 is YYREEE (reference sequence).